The 28 T cell receptor beta chains below all came from one sample that was sequenced in a study of blood T cell repertoires in COVID-19. The table came from immunoSEQ multiplex PCR; TCRdb's copy has only in-frame clones and leaves some out. Of 110,000 to 150,000 clones in the sample, around 86% were seen once. The sequencing input was peripheral blood. These receptors came from a human donor in a cohort sampled during active COVID-19.

The chain uses TRBV6-5 and TRBJ1-1, with 8 bases that match TRBD1. V lost 6 bases, J lost 0 bases, and 6 bases stayed unmatched. The CDR3 is 15 residues long. Looked up from germline, CDR1 is MNHEY and CDR2 is SVGAGI. CDR3 in amino acids: CASRLDRGLNTEAFF. The CDR3 coding sequence is TGTGCCAGCAGGTTAGACAGGGGCTTGAACACTGAAGCTTTCTTT.

The V call is TRBV24-1, the J call TRBJ2-2, with 9 bases lining up with TRBD2. The germline V gene encodes CDR1 KGHDR and CDR2 SFDVKD. Unmatched junction bases numbered 8, after V lost 6 bases and J lost 4 bases. This CDR3 is 16 amino acids long. CDR3 coding DNA: TGTGCCACCAGTAAAGCGGGAGGACTGGGCACCGGGGAGCTGTTTTTT. Translation gives CATSKAGGLGTGELFF.

V is TRBV5-1 and J is TRBJ2-3, with D uncertain. The CDR3 is made up of 15 amino acids. Germline-derived CDR1 and CDR2 are SGHRS and YFSETQ. Trimming shortened V by 4 bases and J by 1 base, and 13 bases separated the two germline ends. CDR3: CASSASALGTDTQYF. The CDR3 bases are TGCGCCAGCAGCGCCAGCGCGTTGGGCACAGATACGCAGTATTTT.

This sequence joins TRBV5-1 and TRBJ2-5, with 8 bases identical to TRBD1. V lost 5 bases, J lost 4 bases, and 10 bases stayed unmatched. This CDR3 region has 15 residues. Germline V gives CDR1 SGHRS, CDR2 YFSETQ. CDR3 bases: TGCGCCAGCAGATTAGATGCAGGGGGCGTAGAGACCCAGTACTTC. Protein sequence: CASRLDAGGVETQYF.

The chain links TRBV7-8 to TRBJ2-7, with D uncertain. The CDR3 length is 12 residues. Trimming pared 2 bases from V and 3 bases from J, leaving 5 bases between. Germline CDR1 SGHVS, CDR2 FQNEAQ. The CDR3: CASSLWSYEQYF. Here the CDR3 DNA reads TGTGCCAGCAGCTTATGGAGCTACGAGCAGTACTTC. Together with reference TRBV7-8 and TRBJ2-7, the CDR3 gives the full variable domain: GAGVSQSPRYKVAKRGQDVALRCDPISGHVSLFWYQQALGQGPEFLTYFQNEAQLDKSGLPSDRFFAERPEGSVSTLKIQRTQQEDSAVYLCASSLWSYEQYFGPGTRLTVT.

The CDR3 DNA is TGCGCCAGCAGACCGGGACAGGGGGCGACTGGGGCCAACGTCCTGACTTTC. As protein: CASRPGQGATGANVLTF. The rearrangement links TRBV5-1 to TRBJ2-6; 12 nucleotides align to TRBD1. Trimming took 5 bases from V and 2 from J; bases not matched to a gene: 5. CDR3 length equals 17 residues. Germline V gene data show CDR1 as SGHRS and CDR2 as YFSETQ.

The rearrangement links TRBV7-8 to TRBJ2-3; TRBD2 matches 9 bases. The V gene end was trimmed by 1 base and the J gene end by 2 bases; junction bases not matched to a gene: 4. Germline assignment: CDR1 SGHVS and CDR2 FQNEAQ. This CDR3 comprises 16 residues. This CDR3 is CASSLVASGNTDTQYF. For the CDR3, the DNA is TGTGCCAGCAGCTTAGTGGCTAGCGGGAACACAGATACGCAGTATTTT.

V is TRBV3-1 (or the pseudogene TRBV3-2) and J is TRBJ2-7, with TRBD2 matching 7 bases. The CDR3 is 12 residues long. Trimming at V came to 5 bases and at J to 5 bases, leaving 3 bases not matched to a gene. CDR1 and CDR2 from the germline V gene are LGHDT and YNNKEL (reference sequence). The chain's CDR3 is CASSRTSHEQYF. In nucleotides, the CDR3 is TGTGCCAGCAGCAGGACTAGTCACGAGCAGTACTTC.

The chain recombines TRBV19 with TRBJ2-6; possibly TRBD2 for D (6 bases). V was trimmed by 5 bases and J by 0 bases, leaving 14 bases between them. The CDR3 runs 17 residues. CDR1 and CDR2 (germline): LNHDA, SQIVND (reference sequence). CDR3 region: CASSPRGSSSGANVLTF. CDR3 sequence (DNA): TGTGCCAGTAGTCCCCGGGGGTCAAGCTCTGGGGCCAACGTCCTGACTTTC.

The chain recombines TRBV7-8 with TRBJ2-5, with 8 nucleotides matching TRBD2. Germline V gene data show CDR1 as SGHVS and CDR2 as FQNEAQ. The V and J ends lost 3 bases and 5 bases, in that order; junction bases with no gene match: 11. There are 16 residues in the CDR3. The CDR3 here is CASSFREGIAEETQYF. The CDR3 nucleotides read TGTGCCAGCAGCTTTCGGGAGGGAATCGCAGAGGAGACCCAGTACTTC.

The genes are TRBV6-1 and TRBJ2-7; 8 nucleotides agree with TRBD2. Germline CDR1 reads MNHNS; CDR2 reads SASEGT. This CDR3 spans 19 amino acids. V was clipped by 2 bases and J by 3 bases; unmatched bases: 18. In DNA form, the CDR3 reads TGTGCCAGCAGTGAAAGTTACGTGGGTGGAAGCGGGAGTGTCTACGAGCAGTACTTC. Translating gives CASSESYVGGSGSVYEQYF.

The chain links TRBV2 to TRBJ2-5; possible D gene TRBD2, 5 bases. The V and J ends lost 7 bases and 9 bases respectively, with 15 bases between them. CDR1 SNHLY and CDR2 FYNNEI come from the germline V gene. There are 12 residues in the CDR3. CDR3 residues: CASTSYPWAQYF. In DNA, the CDR3 is TGTGCCAGCACTAGCTACCCCTGGGCCCAGTACTTC.

The V and J genes are TRBV9 and TRBJ1-4; TRBD1 aligns across 7 bases. This CDR3 has 15 amino acids. Trimming removed 4 bases from V and 3 bases from J; junction bases left unmatched: 6. In germline, CDR1 is SGDLS, CDR2 YYNGEE. CDR3 sequence reads: CASSPRQGANEKLFF. In DNA form, the CDR3 reads TGTGCCAGCAGCCCTCGACAGGGAGCTAATGAAAAACTGTTTTTT. Full variable domain (rest looked up from reference TRBV9 and TRBJ1-4): DSGVTQTPKHLITATGQRVTLRCSPRSGDLSVYWYQQSLDQGLQFLIQYYNGEERAKGNILERFSAQQFPDLHSELNLSSLELGDSALYFCASSPRQGANEKLFFGSGTQLSVL.

The rearrangement uses TRBV6-5 and TRBJ2-1; tentative D call: TRBD1 (6 bases). Trimming pared 10 bases from V and 1 base from J, leaving 14 bases between. The CDR3 has 14 residues. In germline, CDR1 is MNHEY, CDR2 SVGAGI. CDR3 nucleotide sequence: TGTGCCACGTACACGCAGGGGTCCTACAATGAGCAGTTCTTC. Translating gives CATYTQGSYNEQFF.

The chain links TRBV12-3 or TRBV12-4 to TRBJ2-5; TRBD1 aligns across 7 bases. This CDR3 region has 12 residues. V was clipped by 2 bases and J by 12 bases; unmatched bases: 6. The CDR3 DNA is TGTGCCAGCAGTTTAAAGAACAGGGGAGAGTACTTC. This encodes CASSLKNRGEYF.

The chain links TRBV28 to TRBJ1-4, with 9 bases that match TRBD1. The J segment lost 10 bases and the V segment lost 5 bases, leaving 14 bases of the junction unmatched. The CDR3 consists of 16 residues. Germline CDR1 reads MDHEN; CDR2 reads SYDVKM. The chain's CDR3 is CASSPIPGTGFAKLFF. For the CDR3, the DNA is TGTGCCAGCAGTCCGATCCCCGGGACAGGGTTCGCAAAACTGTTTTTT.

The gene calls are TRBV14 and TRBJ1-5; D uncertain. Trimming took off 0 bases at V and 9 bases at J, with 9 bases between the two ends. CDR1 is SGHDN, CDR2 FVKESK, per germline. CDR3 length equals 13 residues. CDR3 nucleotide sequence: TGTGCCAGCAGCCAAGATCCGGAGAGGCCCCAGCATTTT. Amino acid sequence: CASSQDPERPQHF.

A few counts support this clone. The DNA of the CDR3 is TGTGCCAGCATCGGGAGTCTTACAGATACGCAGTATTTT. Its translation is CASIGSLTDTQYF. This rearrangement joins TRBV5-4 to TRBJ2-3, with D possibly matching TRBD2 (6 bases). The V gene lost 6 bases and the J gene lost 3 bases, with 11 bases spanning the gap. Germline lookup yields CDR1 SGHNT and CDR2 YYREEE (reference sequence). The length of the CDR3 is 13 residues.

In this sample, this clone turned up once. The chain uses TRBV30 and TRBJ2-7; D is ambiguous. In germline, CDR1 is GTSNPN, CDR2 SVGIG (reference sequence). The V end was cut by 5 bases, the J end by 0 bases, with 8 bases between. This CDR3 has 12 residues. This CDR3 reads CAWGYVSYEQYF. The CDR3 coding sequence is TGTGCCTGGGGGTATGTCTCCTACGAGCAGTACTTC.

V gene TRBV5-4 combines with J gene TRBJ2-1, with 16 bases matching TRBD2. J lost 7 bases, V lost 5 bases, and 12 bases had no gene match. The CDR3 has 18 residues. Germline CDR1 SGHNT, CDR2 YYREEE (reference sequence). CDR3 residues: CASRPGTSGRALANEQFF. The CDR3 DNA sequence: TGTGCCAGCAGACCCGGGACTAGCGGGAGGGCCCTCGCAAATGAGCAGTTCTTC.

The chain recombines TRBV6-2 or TRBV6-3 with TRBJ2-1; D is possibly TRBD2 (6 bases). The V gene lost 5 bases and the J gene lost 8 bases, with 19 bases spanning the gap. In germline, CDR1 is MNHEY, CDR2 SVGEGT. This CDR3 has 15 amino acids. CDR3 residues: CASSDSGTGAYEQFF. The CDR3 DNA follows: TGTGCCAGCAGTGATAGCGGAACTGGAGCTTATGAGCAGTTCTTC.

The chain combines TRBV27 with TRBJ2-7; D perhaps matches TRBD1 (5 bases). Trimming shortened V by 3 bases and J by 3 bases, and 15 bases separated the two germline ends. Germline CDR1 is MNHEY and CDR2 is SMNVEV (reference sequence). This CDR3 has 15 residues. CDR3 nucleotide sequence: TGTGCCAGCAGTTTCCTAGGGCAGGGCGACTACGAGCAGTACTTC. The encoded protein is CASSFLGQGDYEQYF.

V is TRBV7-3 and J is TRBJ2-2; D is uncertain. Trimming took 3 bases from V and 6 from J, leaving 8 bases between them. Germline V gene sequence: CDR1 SGHTA, CDR2 FQGTGA. The CDR3 has 13 amino acids. The DNA of the CDR3 is TGTGCCAGCAGCTTTCGAGTCTCCGGGGAGCTGTTTTTT. This translates into CASSFRVSGELFF. Filled out from reference TRBV7-3 and TRBJ2-2, the complete variable domain reads GAGVSQTPSNKVTEKGKYVELRCDPISGHTALYWYRQSLGQGPEFLIYFQGTGAADDSGLPNDRFFAVRPEGSVSTLKIQRTERGDSAVYLCASSFRVSGELFFGEGSRLTVL.

There are many counts of this clone. CDR3 residues: CASSLMPRGPSNQPQHF. In DNA, the CDR3 is TGCGCCAGCAGCTTGATGCCCAGGGGGCCAAGCAATCAGCCCCAGCATTTT. V gene TRBV5-1 combines with J gene TRBJ1-5; 8 bases are shared with TRBD1. This CDR3 is 17 amino acids long. Trimming at V came to 1 base and at J to 1 base, leaving 7 bases not matched to a gene. Looked up from germline, CDR1 is SGHRS and CDR2 is YFSETQ.

The chain couples TRBV6-6 to TRBJ2-1, with 11 nucleotides matching TRBD2. The germline V gene encodes CDR1 MNHNY and CDR2 SVGAGI (reference sequence). The V and J ends lost 7 bases and 4 bases, in that order; junction bases with no gene match: 6. The CDR3 consists of 15 residues. CDR3 DNA: TGTGCCAGCAAACAAGGGACTAGCGGATACAATGAGCAGTTCTTC. As protein: CASKQGTSGYNEQFF.

V is TRBV6-1 and J is TRBJ1-3, with TRBD1 matching over 12 bases. Germline CDR1 reads MNHNS; CDR2 reads SASEGT. The CDR3 runs 20 residues. Unmatched junction bases numbered 10, after V lost 1 base and J lost 0 bases. The CDR3 spells CASSEGGGQGAIYSGNTIYF. CDR3 nucleotide sequence: TGTGCCAGCAGTGAAGGGGGGGGACAGGGGGCAATCTACTCTGGAAACACCATATATTTT.

Turning to this clone: Different DNA sequences within this sample yield the same CDR3. The genes are TRBV7-3 and TRBJ2-1, with TRBD2 matching over 10 bases. Per germline, CDR1 SGHTA and CDR2 FQGTGA. The CDR3 is made up of 15 amino acids. V dropped 2 bases and J dropped 8; count of bases not matched to a gene: 6. The CDR3 here is CASSLVLAGVDEQFF. In DNA, the CDR3 is TGTGCCAGCAGCTTAGTCCTAGCGGGAGTAGATGAGCAGTTCTTC.

V is TRBV5-1 and J is TRBJ1-4, with a possible D match to TRBD1 (6 bases). The CDR3 runs to 14 residues. From germline, CDR1 is SGHRS and CDR2 YFSETQ. Trimming stripped 0 bases from V and 6 bases from J, with 9 bases between. The CDR3 DNA follows: TGCGCCAGCAGCTTGGGTCAGGGGTATGAAAAACTGTTTTTT. Its protein is CASSLGQGYEKLFF.